The rows below give T cell receptor beta chains drawn from one sample of a study of blood T cell repertoires in COVID-19. Generated by immunoSEQ multiplex PCR, the TCRdb table keeps only in-frame clones and is missing some. The sample has approximately 220,000 clones; about 88% are singletons. The sequencing input was PBMCs or T cells enriched from blood (not recorded which). These receptors all come from a woman aged 25-40 years who had been exposed to COVID-19. The CDR3 runs from the conserved cysteine through the conserved F or W. The order of the fields is D gene, J gene, clone size, V gene, CDR3 DNA, CDR3 protein. The D gene is left open where the match is weak. The size of a clone is reported for some rows only, either as once, few or many, or as a class for expanded clones.

TRBD1 | TRBJ1-6 | - | TRBV5-1 | TGCGCCAGCACCAAGGGACAGGCCAGCCTGGACCCCCTCCACTTT | CASTKGQASLDPLHF
TRBD1 | TRBJ2-1 | - | TRBV12-5 | TGTGCTAGTGGTTTAGTCGGGACAGGGCACAATGAGCAGTTCTTC | CASGLVGTGHNEQFF
TRBD1 | TRBJ2-2 | - | TRBV2 | TGTGCCAGCAGGAGGACAGGGAATAGTAACACCGGGGAGCTGTTTTTT | CASRRTGNSNTGELFF
TRBD1 | TRBJ1-3 | - | TRBV2 | TGTGCCAGCAGGGACAGGGTGGGGACTGGAAACACCATATATTTT | CASRDRVGTGNTIYF
- | TRBJ2-1 | - | TRBV7-9 | TGTGCCAGCTCACCTCGGCGTCAGGAGGGACACAATGAGCAGTTCTTC | CASSPRRQEGHNEQFF
TRBD1 | TRBJ2-7 | - | TRBV27 | TGTGCCAGCAGTTGGGGGACAGGGAATGGGGAGCAGTACTTC | CASSWGTGNGEQYF
- | TRBJ2-4 | - | TRBV12-3/TRBV12-4 | TGTGCCAGCAGTTTCTCCAAAAACATTCAGTACTTC | CASSFSKNIQYF
- | TRBJ2-5 | - | TRBV2 | TGTGCCAGCAGTGCCCAGGACTTTCAAGAGACCCAGTACTTC | CASSAQDFQETQYF
- | TRBJ1-6 | - | TRBV21-1 | TGTGCCAGCAGCCTGGACCGGACAGGGGGCGTCCGTAATTCACCCCTCCACTTT | CASSLDRTGGVRNSPLHF
TRBD1 | TRBJ2-2 | - | TRBV19 | TGTGCCAGTAGTCGAAACCCGGGACAGGGAAACACCGGGGAGCTGTTTTTT | CASSRNPGQGNTGELFF
- | TRBJ2-7 | - | TRBV4-1 | TGCGCCAGCAGCCAAGATCCAGGGGCCGTCTACGAGCAGTACTTC | CASSQDPGAVYEQYF
- | TRBJ1-6 | - | TRBV6-6 | TGTGCCAGCAGCCCCGCCGGGCGGGAGTCACCCCTCCACTTT | CASSPAGRESPLHF
- | TRBJ1-3 | once | TRBV5-1 | TGCGCCAGCAGCTGGGCCTTAGGGACTGCGGGAAACACCATATATTTT | CASSWALGTAGNTIYF
- | TRBJ1-3 | once | TRBV2 | TGTGCCAGCAGTCTGGGGGGAAGAGGAAACACCATATATTTT | CASSLGGRGNTIYF
- | TRBJ2-4 | - | TRBV7-9 | TGTGCCAGCAGCACCGGACTGGTCAAAAACATTCAGTACTTC | CASSTGLVKNIQYF
- | TRBJ1-2 | - | TRBV5-1 | TGCGCCAGCAGCCCCCCAGGGGAGTATGGCTACACCTTC | CASSPPGEYGYTF
- | TRBJ1-1 | - | TRBV2 | TGTGCCAGCTTGATGTCAGGGTTCGACACTGAAGCTTTCTTT | CASLMSGFDTEAFF
TRBD2 | TRBJ2-2 | - | TRBV11-2 | TGTGCCAGCAGCCGAGGACTAGCGGGGGGCGGGAACACCGGGGAGCTGTTTTTT | CASSRGLAGGGNTGELFF
- | TRBJ1-6 | few | TRBV27 | TGTGCCAGCAGTTTAGCTCAGAATAATTCACCCCTCCACTTT | CASSLAQNNSPLHF
- | TRBJ2-7 | once | TRBV5-1 | TGCGCCAGCAGCTTGGAAACAGGAGTCTACGAGCAGTACTTC | CASSLETGVYEQYF
- | TRBJ2-2 | - | TRBV7-9 | TGTGCCAGCAGCTCCCAACGGTCTATCCCCGGTAATGCCGGGGAGCTGTTTTTT | CASSSQRSIPGNAGELFF
- | TRBJ1-1 | - | TRBV18 | TGTGCCAGCTCACCACTTGGGAGGGACACTGAAGCTTTCTTT | CASSPLGRDTEAFF
TRBD1 | TRBJ1-6 | - | TRBV30 | TGTGCCTGTAACGGACAGGGGGCGCCCCCACCACCAATTTACGCGCCCCTCCACTTT | CACNGQGAPPPPIYAPLHF
- | TRBJ2-7 | few | TRBV11-2 | TGTGCCAGCAGCTTTAGGGGCTTCTCCTACGAGCAGTACTTC | CASSFRGFSYEQYF
TRBD1 | TRBJ1-6 | once | TRBV28 | TGTGCCAGCAGTTCGGGACAGAATAATTCACCCCTCCACTTT | CASSSGQNNSPLHF
TRBD1 | TRBJ1-1 | - | TRBV3-1/TRBV3-2 | TGTGCCAGCATCTCCTTTAACAGGGGGGCGACTGAAGCTTTCTTT | CASISFNRGATEAFF
- | TRBJ2-3 | - | TRBV13 | TGTGCCAGCAGCTTAAGACAGCGCAGCACAGATACGCAGTATTTT | CASSLRQRSTDTQYF
- | TRBJ1-6 | - | TRBV25-1 | TGTGCCAGCAGTGGGCAGGGGAATTCACCCCTCCACTTT | CASSGQGNSPLHF